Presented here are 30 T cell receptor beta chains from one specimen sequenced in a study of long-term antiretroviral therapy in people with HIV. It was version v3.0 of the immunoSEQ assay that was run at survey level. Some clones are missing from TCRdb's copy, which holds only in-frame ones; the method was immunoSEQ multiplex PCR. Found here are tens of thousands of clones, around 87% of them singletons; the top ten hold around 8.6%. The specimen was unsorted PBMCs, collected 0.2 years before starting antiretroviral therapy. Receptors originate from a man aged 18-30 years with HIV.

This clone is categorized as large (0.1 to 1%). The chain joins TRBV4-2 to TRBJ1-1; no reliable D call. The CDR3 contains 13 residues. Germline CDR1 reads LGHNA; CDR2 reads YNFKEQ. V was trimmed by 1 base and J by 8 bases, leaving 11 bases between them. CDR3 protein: CASSQVSLPEAFF. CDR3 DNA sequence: TGTGCCAGCAGCCAAGTGAGTCTGCCCGAAGCTTTCTTT.

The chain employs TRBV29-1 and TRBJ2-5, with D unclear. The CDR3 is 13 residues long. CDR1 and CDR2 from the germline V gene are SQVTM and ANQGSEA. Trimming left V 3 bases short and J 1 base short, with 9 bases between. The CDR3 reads CSVESRTQETQYF. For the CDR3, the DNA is TGCAGCGTTGAGAGCAGAACCCAAGAGACCCAGTACTTC.

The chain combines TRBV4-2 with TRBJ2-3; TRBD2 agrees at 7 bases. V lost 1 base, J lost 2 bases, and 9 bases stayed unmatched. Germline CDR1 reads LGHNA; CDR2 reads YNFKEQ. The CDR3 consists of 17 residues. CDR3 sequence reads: CASSQAPRGVDTDTQYF. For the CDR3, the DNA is TGTGCCAGCAGCCAAGCCCCCCGGGGGGTTGACACAGATACGCAGTATTTT.

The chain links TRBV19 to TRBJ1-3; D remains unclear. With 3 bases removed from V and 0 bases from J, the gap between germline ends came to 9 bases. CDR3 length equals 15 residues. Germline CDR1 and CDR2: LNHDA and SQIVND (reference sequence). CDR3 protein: CASSIGVNSGNTIYF. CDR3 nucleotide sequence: TGTGCCAGTAGTATCGGGGTCAACTCTGGAAACACCATATATTTT.

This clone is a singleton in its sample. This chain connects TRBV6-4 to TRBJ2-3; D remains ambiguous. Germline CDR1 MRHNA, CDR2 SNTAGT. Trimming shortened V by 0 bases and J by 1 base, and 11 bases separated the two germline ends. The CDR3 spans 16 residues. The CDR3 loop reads CASSDSSGGGTDTQYF. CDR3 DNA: TGTGCCAGCAGTGACTCGAGTGGTGGGGGCACAGATACGCAGTATTTT.

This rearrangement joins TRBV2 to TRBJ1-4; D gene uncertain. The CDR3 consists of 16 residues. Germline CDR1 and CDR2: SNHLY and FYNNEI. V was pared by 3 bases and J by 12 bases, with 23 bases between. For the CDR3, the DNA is TGTGCCAGCAGTGACAGTGGGATAGGGTCGGCCATGGAACTGTTTTTT. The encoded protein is CASSDSGIGSAMELFF.

CDR3 loop: CASSLGSGEQFF. The CDR3 DNA follows: TGTGCCAGTAGTCTCGGTAGCGGGGAGCAGTTCTTC. This chain uses TRBV19 with TRBJ2-1, with TRBD2 identical over 7 bases. Trimming took 5 bases from V and 10 from J; bases not matched to a gene: 5. Germline CDR1 and CDR2: LNHDA and SQIVND (reference sequence). This CDR3 has 12 amino acids.

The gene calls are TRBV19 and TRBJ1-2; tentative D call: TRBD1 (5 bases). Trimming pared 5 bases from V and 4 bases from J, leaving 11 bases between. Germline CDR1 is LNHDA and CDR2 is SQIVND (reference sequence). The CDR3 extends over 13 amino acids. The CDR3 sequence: CASSPRDAYGYTF. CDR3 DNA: TGTGCCAGTAGTCCTCGGGACGCCTATGGCTACACCTTC.

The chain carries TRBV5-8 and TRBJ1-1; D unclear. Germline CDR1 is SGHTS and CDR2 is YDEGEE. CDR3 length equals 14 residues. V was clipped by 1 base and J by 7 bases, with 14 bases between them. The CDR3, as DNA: TGTGCCAGCAGCTTGCGTCCAGGTACCAGTGAAGCTTTCTTT. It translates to CASSLRPGTSEAFF.

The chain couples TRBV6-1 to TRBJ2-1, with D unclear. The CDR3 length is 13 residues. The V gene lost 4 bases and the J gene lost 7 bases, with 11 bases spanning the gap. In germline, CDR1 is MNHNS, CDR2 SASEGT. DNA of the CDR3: TGTGCCAGCAGTGGTCAGGCGGAAAATGAGCAGTTCTTC. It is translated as CASSGQAENEQFF.

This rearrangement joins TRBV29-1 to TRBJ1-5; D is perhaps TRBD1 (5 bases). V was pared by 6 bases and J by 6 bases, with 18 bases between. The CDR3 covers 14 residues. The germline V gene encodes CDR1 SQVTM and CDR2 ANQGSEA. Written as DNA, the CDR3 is TGCAGCGTCCTTCTTGTGGGGGTGGGTCAGCCCCAGCATTTT. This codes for CSVLLVGVGQPQHF.

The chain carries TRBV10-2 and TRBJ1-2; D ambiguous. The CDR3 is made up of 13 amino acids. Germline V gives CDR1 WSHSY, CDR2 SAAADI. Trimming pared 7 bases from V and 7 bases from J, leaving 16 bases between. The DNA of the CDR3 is TGCGCCAGCACTCAGGAACCATTCGGTGGCTACACCTTC. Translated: CASTQEPFGGYTF.

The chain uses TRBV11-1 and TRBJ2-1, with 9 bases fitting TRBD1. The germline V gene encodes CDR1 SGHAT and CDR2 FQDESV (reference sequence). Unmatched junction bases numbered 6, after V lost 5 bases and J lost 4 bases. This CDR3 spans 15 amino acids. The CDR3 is CASSPRQGGYNEQFF. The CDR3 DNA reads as TGTGCCAGCAGCCCCCGACAGGGGGGATACAATGAGCAGTTCTTC.

CDR3 sequence reads: CASSPGDSNTEAFF. The CDR3 nucleotides are TGTGCCAGCTCACCAGGGGACAGTAACACTGAAGCTTTCTTT. This chain links TRBV18 with TRBJ1-1; the match to TRBD1 covers 7 bases. The trim removed 2 bases at V and 2 bases at J, leaving 2 bases unmatched. CDR3 length equals 14 residues. CDR1 and CDR2 from the germline V gene are KGHSH and LQKENI. Full variable domain (rest looked up from reference TRBV18 and TRBJ1-1): NAGVMQNPRHLVRRRGQEARLRCSPMKGHSHVYWYRQLPEEGLKFMVYLQKENIIDESGMPKERFSAEFPKEGPSILRIQQVVRGDSAAYFCASSPGDSNTEAFFGQGTRLTVV.

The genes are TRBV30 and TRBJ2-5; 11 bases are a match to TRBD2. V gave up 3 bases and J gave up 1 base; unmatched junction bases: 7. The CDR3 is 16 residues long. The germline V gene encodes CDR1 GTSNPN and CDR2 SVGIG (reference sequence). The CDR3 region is CAWRELAGVFQETQYF. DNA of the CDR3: TGTGCCTGGAGAGAACTAGCGGGAGTCTTCCAAGAGACCCAGTACTTC.

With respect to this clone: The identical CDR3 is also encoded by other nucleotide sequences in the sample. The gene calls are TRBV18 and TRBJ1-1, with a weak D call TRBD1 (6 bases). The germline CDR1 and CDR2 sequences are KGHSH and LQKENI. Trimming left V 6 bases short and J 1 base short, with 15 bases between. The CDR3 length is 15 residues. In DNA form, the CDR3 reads TGTGCCAGCTCGCCGGTCAGGGGCGGGAACACTGAAGCTTTCTTT. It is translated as CASSPVRGGNTEAFF.

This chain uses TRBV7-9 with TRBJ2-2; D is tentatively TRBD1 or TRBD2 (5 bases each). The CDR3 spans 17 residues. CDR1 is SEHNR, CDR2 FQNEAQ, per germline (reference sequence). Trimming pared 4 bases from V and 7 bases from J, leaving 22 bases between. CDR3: CASSSTVKQTRGGELFF. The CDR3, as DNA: TGTGCCAGCAGCTCCACCGTTAAGCAAACGAGGGGCGGGGAGCTGTTTTTT.

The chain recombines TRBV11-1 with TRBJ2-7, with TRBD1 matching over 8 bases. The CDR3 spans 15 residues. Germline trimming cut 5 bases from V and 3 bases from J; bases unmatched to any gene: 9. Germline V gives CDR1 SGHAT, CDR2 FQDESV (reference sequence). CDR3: CASSPRTGKNYEQYF. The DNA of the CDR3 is TGTGCCAGCAGCCCAAGGACAGGGAAAAACTACGAGCAGTACTTC.

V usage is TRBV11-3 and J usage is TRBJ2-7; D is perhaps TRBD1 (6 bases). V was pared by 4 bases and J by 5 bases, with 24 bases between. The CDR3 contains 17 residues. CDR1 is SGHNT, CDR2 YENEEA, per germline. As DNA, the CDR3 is TGTGCCAGCAGCTCCCAGGGGTTCGCCCCTATGACCCACGAGCAGTACTTC. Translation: CASSSQGFAPMTHEQYF.

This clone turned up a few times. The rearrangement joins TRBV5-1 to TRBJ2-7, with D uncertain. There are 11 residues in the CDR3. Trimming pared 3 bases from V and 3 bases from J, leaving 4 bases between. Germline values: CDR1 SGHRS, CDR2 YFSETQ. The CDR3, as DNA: TGCGCCAGCAGCTCCGGCTACGAGCAGTACTTC. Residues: CASSSGYEQYF.

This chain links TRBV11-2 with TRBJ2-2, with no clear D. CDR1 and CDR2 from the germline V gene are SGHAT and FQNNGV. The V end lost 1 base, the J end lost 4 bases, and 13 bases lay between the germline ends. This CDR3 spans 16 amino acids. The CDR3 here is CASSLGGVGITGELFF. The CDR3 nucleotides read TGTGCCAGCAGCTTAGGAGGTGTCGGCATCACCGGGGAGCTGTTTTTT. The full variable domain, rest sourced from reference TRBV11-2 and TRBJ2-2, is EAGVAQSPRYKIIEKRQSVAFWCNPISGHATLYWYQQILGQGPKLLIQFQNNGVVDDSQLPKDRFSAERLKGVDSTLKIQPAKLEDSAVYLCASSLGGVGITGELFFGEGSRLTVL.

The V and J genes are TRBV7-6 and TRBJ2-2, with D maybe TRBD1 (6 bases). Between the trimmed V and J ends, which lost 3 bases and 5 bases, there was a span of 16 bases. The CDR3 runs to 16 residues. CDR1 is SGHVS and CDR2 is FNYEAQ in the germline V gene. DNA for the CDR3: TGTGCCAGCAGCTTGAGTATTGGGGGCGGTACCGGGGAGCTGTTTTTT. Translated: CASSLSIGGGTGELFF.

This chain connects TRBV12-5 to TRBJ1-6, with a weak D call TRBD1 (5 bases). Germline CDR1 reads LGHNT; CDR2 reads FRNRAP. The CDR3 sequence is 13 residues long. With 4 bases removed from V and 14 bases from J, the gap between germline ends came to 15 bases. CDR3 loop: CASGSDTGWTLHF. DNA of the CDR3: TGTGCTAGTGGTTCGGACACTGGTTGGACCCTCCACTTT.

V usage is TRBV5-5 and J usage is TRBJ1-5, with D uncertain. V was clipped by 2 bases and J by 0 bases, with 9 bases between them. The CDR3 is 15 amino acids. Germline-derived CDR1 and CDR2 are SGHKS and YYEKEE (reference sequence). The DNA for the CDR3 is TGTGCCAGCAGCTTTTCCGGGAATAGCAATCAGCCCCAGCATTTT. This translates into CASSFSGNSNQPQHF.

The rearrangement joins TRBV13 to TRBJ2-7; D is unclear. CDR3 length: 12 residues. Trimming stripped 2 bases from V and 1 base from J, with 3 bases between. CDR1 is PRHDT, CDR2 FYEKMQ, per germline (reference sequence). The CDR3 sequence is CASSLSSYEQYF. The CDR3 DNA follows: TGTGCCAGCAGCTTAAGTTCCTACGAGCAGTACTTC.

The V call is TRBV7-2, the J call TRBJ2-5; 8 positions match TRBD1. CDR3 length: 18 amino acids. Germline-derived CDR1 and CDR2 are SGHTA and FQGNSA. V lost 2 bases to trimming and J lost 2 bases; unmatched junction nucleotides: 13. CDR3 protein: CASSLPPGQDRKQETQYF. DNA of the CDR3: TGTGCCAGCAGCTTACCCCCGGGACAGGACCGAAAACAAGAGACCCAGTACTTC.

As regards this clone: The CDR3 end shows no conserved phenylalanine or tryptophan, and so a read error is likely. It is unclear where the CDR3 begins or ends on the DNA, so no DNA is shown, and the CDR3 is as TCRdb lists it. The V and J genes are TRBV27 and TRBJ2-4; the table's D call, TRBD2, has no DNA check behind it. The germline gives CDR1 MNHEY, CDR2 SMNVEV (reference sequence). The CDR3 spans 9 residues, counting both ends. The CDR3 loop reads CASSFLSRL.

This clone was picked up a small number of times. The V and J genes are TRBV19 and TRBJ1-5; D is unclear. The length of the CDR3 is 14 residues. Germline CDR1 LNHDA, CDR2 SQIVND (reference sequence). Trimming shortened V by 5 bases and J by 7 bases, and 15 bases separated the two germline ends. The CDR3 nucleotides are TGTGCCAGTAGTTCGCAGCAGGCTGGGCAGCCCCAGCATTTT. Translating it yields CASSSQQAGQPQHF. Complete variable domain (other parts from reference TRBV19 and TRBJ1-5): DGGITQSPKYLFRKEGQNVTLSCEQNLNHDAMYWYRQDPGQGLRLIYYSQIVNDFQKGDIAEGYSVSREKKESFPLTVTSAQKNPTAFYLCASSSQQAGQPQHFGDGTRLSIL.

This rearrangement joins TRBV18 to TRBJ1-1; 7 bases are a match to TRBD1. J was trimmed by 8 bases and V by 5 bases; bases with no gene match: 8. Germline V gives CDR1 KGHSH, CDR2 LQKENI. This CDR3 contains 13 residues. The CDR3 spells CASSSGTESEAFF. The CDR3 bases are TGTGCCAGCTCATCCGGGACAGAGTCAGAAGCTTTCTTT.

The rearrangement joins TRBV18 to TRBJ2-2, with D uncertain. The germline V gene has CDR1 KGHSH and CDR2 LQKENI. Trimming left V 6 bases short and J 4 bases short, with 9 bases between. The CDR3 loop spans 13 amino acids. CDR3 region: CASSPDPTGELFF. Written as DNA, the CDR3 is TGTGCCAGCTCCCCAGACCCCACCGGGGAGCTGTTTTTT.